The next 31 T cell receptor beta chains were all read from a single sample in a study of T-cell reconstitution after alpha-beta-depleted transplantation in children (dated by TCRdb to about 2016). Library method: PCR. This sample was sequenced with an Illumina HiSeq 2500. To normalize quantification of the TCRbeta repertoire, the TCR libraries were built with molecular barcoding that relied on unique molecular identifiers. The public reads were reprocessed in TCRdb via fastp at Q25 and MiXCR, keeping in-frame beta chains. Every CDR3 protein is listed once, alongside the most common genes and DNA of its rows. The sample yields just under 350,000 distinct CDR3 sequences; about 17% were counted once. The ten largest clones take up just over 40% of the sample. The treatment or condition tag for this specimen amounts to: allogeneic hematopoietic cell transplantation with graft depleted of TCRalphabeta T cells and CD19 B cells.

The material sequenced was PBMCs, mostly from graft donor cells, taken 360 days after TCRalphabeta/CD19-depleted stem cell transplant. The receptors shown here come from a male patient between 2 and 9 years old who had a stem cell transplant for acute lymphoblastic leukemia, so the T cells may come from the graft donor.

This clonotype has more than one count but fewer than ten. J is TRBJ2-1 and V is TRBV2, with D unclear. From germline, CDR1 is SNHLY and CDR2 FYNNEI. CDR3 length equals 13 residues. V was cut by 11 bases and J by 0 bases, with 11 bases left in between. The CDR3 sequence: CARLSFSYNEQFF. Here the CDR3 DNA reads TGTGCCCGCCTAAGTTTCTCCTACAATGAGCAGTTCTTC.

This sequence joins TRBV15 and TRBJ2-7; D remains ambiguous. V was shortened by 0 bases and J by 6 bases, with 12 bases between the two germline ends. The CDR3 consists of 14 residues. Germline loops: CDR1 LNHNV, CDR2 YYDKDF (reference sequence). The CDR3 bases are TGTGCCACCAGCAGAGATCAAAAATCAGGCGAGCAGTACTTC. Translated: CATSRDQKSGEQYF.

The chain carries TRBV20-1 and TRBJ2-1; TRBD2 aligns across 8 bases. V trimming: 3 bases; J trimming: 8 bases; junction bases outside the gene matches: 6. The germline V gene has CDR1 DFQATT and CDR2 SNEGSKA (reference sequence). The CDR3 runs 13 residues. The CDR3 loop reads CSASSGSPYEQFF. CDR3 bases: TGCAGTGCTAGCAGCGGGAGTCCCTATGAGCAGTTCTTC.

The CDR3 sequence is CASTPPFQRSRSIQYF. CDR3 nucleotide sequence: TGTGCCAGCACCCCTCCCTTTCAGAGGTCTCGCAGCATTCAGTACTTC. The chain joins TRBV7-3 to TRBJ2-4; D is undetermined. Trimming removed 7 bases at V and 9 bases at J, with 25 bases between. The CDR3 contains 16 residues. CDR1 is SGHTA, CDR2 FQGTGA, per germline. The full variable domain, rest sourced from reference TRBV7-3 and TRBJ2-4, is GAGVSQTPSNKVTEKGKYVELRCDPISGHTALYWYRQSLGQGPEFLIYFQGTGAADDSGLPNDRFFAVRPEGSVSTLKIQRTERGDSAVYLCASTPPFQRSRSIQYFGAGTRLSVL.

The rearrangement uses TRBV5-1 and TRBJ2-5; D call uncertain. With 1 base removed from V and 1 base from J, the gap between germline ends came to 8 bases. The germline CDR1 and CDR2 sequences are SGHRS and YFSETQ. The CDR3 covers 14 residues. CDR3 sequence (DNA): TGCGCCAGCAGCTTGATGGACGTCCAAGAGACCCAGTACTTC. Its translation is CASSLMDVQETQYF.

This rearrangement joins TRBV12-3 or TRBV12-4 to TRBJ2-7; 7 bases agree with TRBD2. This CDR3 is built from 15 residues. With V trimmed by 5 bases and J by 2 bases, 9 bases remained unmatched. CDR3 sequence reads: CASSPSGRATYEQYF. In DNA, the CDR3 is TGTGCCAGCAGTCCTTCAGGGAGGGCAACCTACGAGCAGTACTTC.

Ten or more counts support this clonotype. The chain employs TRBV3-1 and TRBJ2-3; 10 bases map to TRBD2. The germline CDR1 and CDR2 sequences are LGHDT and YNNKEL (reference sequence). Germline trimming cut 4 bases from V and 1 base from J; bases unmatched to any gene: 5. This CDR3 contains 16 residues. The CDR3 coding sequence is TGTGCCAGCAGCCCAGCGGGAGGGCCTCGCACAGATACGCAGTATTTT. Its translation is CASSPAGGPRTDTQYF.

This clonotype came up a few times. This chain uses TRBV4-1 with TRBJ2-3; the D is unclear. The CDR3 covers 17 residues. The V gene lost 1 base and the J gene lost 3 bases, with 17 bases spanning the gap. The germline gives CDR1 MGHRA, CDR2 YSYEKL. The CDR3 protein is CASSQVGVTATTDTQYF. The CDR3 DNA is TGCGCCAGCAGCCAAGTTGGAGTTACCGCAACTACAGATACGCAGTATTTT.

The chain is built from TRBV12-3 or TRBV12-4 and TRBJ2-7; 11 bases line up with TRBD1. This CDR3 has 14 residues. J was trimmed by 4 bases and V by 7 bases; bases with no gene match: 6. The CDR3 DNA is TGTGCCAGCACCCCAGGGACAGGGGGATACGAGCAGTACTTC. Protein product: CASTPGTGGYEQYF.

In this sample, this clonotype turned up a few times. The chain links TRBV19 to TRBJ2-1; a weak D match, TRBD2 (6 bases). Germline V gene lookup returns CDR1 LNHDA and CDR2 SQIVND (reference sequence). This CDR3 is built from 14 residues. V gave up 4 bases and J gave up 4 bases, with 11 bases separating them. Written as DNA, the CDR3 is TGTGCCAGTAGTAGAGGAGGGGATTACAATGAGCAGTTCTTC. This codes for CASSRGGDYNEQFF. Supplemented by reference TRBV19 and TRBJ2-1, the full variable domain reads DGGITQSPKYLFRKEGQNVTLSCEQNLNHDAMYWYRQDPGQGLRLIYYSQIVNDFQKGDIAEGYSVSREKKESFPLTVTSAQKNPTAFYLCASSRGGDYNEQFFGPGTRLTVL.

The sample holds a few counts of this clonotype. The chain couples TRBV3-1 to TRBJ2-7; 8 nucleotides agree with TRBD2. The CDR3 is made up of 14 amino acids. With V trimmed by 3 bases and J by 6 bases, 7 bases remained unmatched. The germline CDR1 and CDR2 sequences are LGHDT and YNNKEL (reference sequence). The chain's CDR3 is CASSHLAGRTEQYF. CDR3 bases: TGTGCCAGCAGCCACTTAGCGGGACGGACCGAGCAGTACTTC.

This clonotype was seen repeatedly, ten times or more. The rearrangement joins TRBV20-1 to TRBJ2-1; 8 positions agree with TRBD2. The CDR3 totals 18 residues. Germline values: CDR1 DFQATT, CDR2 SNEGSKA (reference sequence). The V and J ends lost 0 bases and 4 bases, in that order; junction bases with no gene match: 14. CDR3 DNA sequence: TGCAGTGCTAGAGAAGACTCGCTACTAGCGGTTATTTACAATGAGCAGTTCTTC. This encodes CSAREDSLLAVIYNEQFF.

This clonotype was found many times. The rearrangement joins TRBV12-3 or TRBV12-4 to TRBJ2-4; D is perhaps TRBD2 (6 bases). The CDR3 extends over 16 amino acids. The V end was cut by 1 base, the J end by 0 bases, with 10 bases between. CDR3 protein: CASSLGPGLAKNIQYF. The CDR3 DNA is TGTGCCAGCAGTTTAGGCCCGGGACTAGCCAAAAACATTCAGTACTTC.

This clonotype was seen a handful of times. The J gene is TRBJ2-7, the V gene TRBV7-9; 9 bases align to TRBD2. The CDR3 loop spans 16 amino acids. Trimming removed 5 bases from V and 2 bases from J; junction bases left unmatched: 10. Germline V gene lookup returns CDR1 SEHNR and CDR2 FQNEAQ (reference sequence). The CDR3 region is CASSATGTSPTYEQYF. As DNA, the CDR3 is TGTGCCAGCAGCGCAACCGGGACTAGCCCGACCTACGAGCAGTACTTC.

This clonotype has ten or more counts. The V call is TRBV29-1, the J call TRBJ2-2; D is ambiguous. This CDR3 has 12 residues. V was cut by 4 bases and J by 6 bases, with 9 bases left in between. Germline lookup yields CDR1 SQVTM and CDR2 ANQGSEA. Here the CDR3 reads CSVVIWAGELFF. CDR3 DNA sequence: TGCAGCGTTGTCATATGGGCCGGGGAGCTGTTTTTT.

At least ten counts were recorded for this clonotype. The V gene is TRBV10-3, the J gene TRBJ2-3; TRBD2 might be the D (6 bases). The V gene's germline CDR1 is ENHRY and CDR2 SYGVKD. The CDR3 runs to 13 residues. Trimming took off 4 bases at V and 2 bases at J, with 7 bases between the two ends. Here the CDR3 DNA reads TGTGCCATCAGTGCGGGAGCCACAGATACGCAGTATTTT. Its translation is CAISAGATDTQYF.

This clonotype was found a few times. The CDR3 region is CASSFHGGGELFF. DNA of the CDR3: TGTGCCAGCAGCTTCCATGGGGGGGGGGAGCTGTTTTTT. The chain has TRBV7-9 and TRBJ2-2; D perhaps matches TRBD2 (6 bases). The germline V gene has CDR1 SEHNR and CDR2 FQNEAQ (reference sequence). The CDR3 totals 13 residues. Trimming took off 3 bases at V and 8 bases at J, with 10 bases between the two ends. The variable domain in full, with the rest retrieved from reference TRBV7-9 and TRBJ2-2, is DTGVSQNPRHKITKRGQNVTFRCDPISEHNRLYWYRQTLGQGPEFLTYFQNEAQLEKSRLLSDRFSAERPKGSFSTLEIQRTEQGDSAMYLCASSFHGGGELFFGEGSRLTVL.

V gene TRBV28 combines with J gene TRBJ2-2, with 7 nucleotides matching TRBD2. CDR1 MDHEN and CDR2 SYDVKM come from the germline V gene. The V gene end was trimmed by 2 bases and the J gene end by 0 bases; junction bases not matched to a gene: 3. This CDR3 has 16 amino acids. CDR3 residues: CASSLAGAPNTGELFF. The CDR3 DNA follows: TGTGCCAGCAGTTTAGCGGGAGCCCCGAACACCGGGGAGCTGTTTTTT. The full variable domain, completed using reference TRBV28 and TRBJ2-2, is DVKVTQSSRYLVKRTGEKVFLECVQDMDHENMFWYRQDPGLGLRLIYFSYDVKMKEKGDIPEGYSVSREKKERFSLILESASTNQTSMYLCASSLAGAPNTGELFFGEGSRLTVL.

The chain employs TRBV9 and TRBJ2-7; 12 nucleotides line up with TRBD2. Germline V gene lookup returns CDR1 SGDLS and CDR2 YYNGEE. Losses at the gene ends were 5 bases for V and 2 bases for J; bases not matched to a gene: 32. This CDR3 is 24 amino acids long. CDR3 amino acids: CASSRRTPLAGGGRGWPAPYEQYF. The CDR3 nucleotides read TGTGCCAGCAGTCGTAGAACGCCCCTAGCGGGAGGGGGCCGAGGCTGGCCGGCCCCCTACGAGCAGTACTTC.

This clonotype was detected only a few times. The chain uses TRBV4-2 and TRBJ2-1; D call uncertain. Germline V lookup: CDR1 LGHNA, CDR2 YNFKEQ. Trimming removed 2 bases from V and 3 bases from J, with 17 bases in between. There are 17 residues in the CDR3. Here the CDR3 DNA reads TGTGCCAGCAGCCAACTCACTTGGCGGAGAGTCTACAATGAGCAGTTCTTC. Translating it yields CASSQLTWRRVYNEQFF.

This chain connects TRBV20-1 to TRBJ2-1, with D possibly called TRBD1 or TRBD2 (5 bases each). The CDR3 loop spans 13 amino acids. V lost 6 bases and J 13 bases, leaving 22 bases between the germline ends. The germline CDR1 and CDR2 sequences are DFQATT and SNEGSKA (reference sequence). The CDR3 sequence is CSAIGTVPILQFF. In DNA form, the CDR3 reads TGCAGTGCCATAGGGACCGTCCCAATTCTACAGTTCTTC.

The V gene is TRBV6-1, the J gene TRBJ2-7; the D gene is possibly TRBD1 (6 bases). Germline V CDR1 and CDR2: MNHNS, SASEGT. The V end was cut by 6 bases, the J end by 7 bases, with 13 bases between. The CDR3 sequence is 12 residues long. The CDR3 bases are TGTGCCAGCAGCGACAGGACCGCGGAGCAGTACTTC. Translation gives CASSDRTAEQYF.

This clonotype appeared a few times. The chain carries TRBV3-1 and TRBJ2-5, with 8 nucleotides matching TRBD2. The ends lost 2 bases at V and 5 bases at J; junction bases unmatched: 7. The CDR3 is 15 residues long. Germline lookup yields CDR1 LGHDT and CDR2 YNNKEL (reference sequence). The CDR3 loop reads CASSQTLSGGETQYF. In nucleotides, the CDR3 is TGTGCCAGCAGCCAAACGCTCTCGGGAGGGGAGACCCAGTACTTC.

The chain carries TRBV20-1 and TRBJ2-7, with 12 bases matching TRBD2. The germline CDR1 and CDR2 sequences are DFQATT and SNEGSKA (reference sequence). The CDR3 spans 14 residues. After removal of 3 bases from V and 3 bases from J, the junction contained 3 bases not matched to a gene. DNA of the CDR3: TGCAGTGCTAGCCGGGGACTAGCGGGCTACGAGCAGTACTTC. Its translation: CSASRGLAGYEQYF.

This clonotype was seen a few times. This chain joins TRBV11-2 and TRBJ2-1, with TRBD2 matching over 9 bases. The CDR3 covers 17 residues. The J segment lost 2 bases and the V segment lost 0 bases, leaving 5 bases of the junction unmatched. Germline V gene data show CDR1 as SGHAT and CDR2 as FQNNGV. CDR3 region: CASSLDLRGRAYNEQFF. CDR3 sequence (DNA): TGTGCCAGCAGCTTAGATCTTCGCGGGAGGGCCTACAATGAGCAGTTCTTC.

This clonotype appeared a few times. The CDR3 coding sequence is TGCGCCAGCAGCCTCGGCACAGGGAGAGACGAGCAGTACTTC. Translating it yields CASSLGTGRDEQYF. The V gene is TRBV5-1, the J gene TRBJ2-7, with D tentatively TRBD1 (6 bases). Trimming stripped 4 bases from V and 5 bases from J, with 16 bases between. The CDR3 length is 14 residues. Germline V gene sequence: CDR1 SGHRS, CDR2 YFSETQ.

This chain connects TRBV4-3 to TRBJ2-7; D is perhaps TRBD1 or TRBD2 (5 bases each). CDR1 LGHNA and CDR2 YSLEER come from the germline V gene. The CDR3 is 15 amino acids. The V and J ends lost 0 bases and 2 bases respectively, with 11 bases between them. Here the CDR3 DNA reads TGCGCCAGCAGCCAAGATCGGGGCCTCACCTACGAGCAGTACTTC. Amino acid sequence: CASSQDRGLTYEQYF.

This chain connects TRBV5-1 to TRBJ1-1; no clear D. Looked up from germline, CDR1 is SGHRS and CDR2 is YFSETQ. V lost 1 base, J lost 0 bases, and 13 bases lay in between. The CDR3 totals 16 residues. The CDR3 region is CASSLFGGGLNTEAFF. CDR3 nucleotide sequence: TGCGCCAGCAGCTTGTTCGGCGGAGGGCTGAACACTGAAGCTTTCTTT.

This rearrangement joins TRBV28 to TRBJ2-2; D may be TRBD1 (6 bases). This CDR3 region has 16 residues. The germline V and J ends were trimmed by 6 bases and 8 bases, with 22 bases remaining between them. Per the germline V gene, CDR1 is MDHEN and CDR2 is SYDVKM. The CDR3 sequence: CASSMRGKRYIGELFF. The CDR3 DNA reads TGTGCCAGCAGCATGAGGGGGAAACGTTATATAGGGGAGCTGTTTTTT.

The chain has TRBV10-3 and TRBJ2-4; tentative D call: TRBD2 (5 bases). In germline, CDR1 is ENHRY, CDR2 SYGVKD. This CDR3 has 16 amino acids. The ends were cut back, 3 bases at V and 0 bases at J, with 12 bases in the middle. CDR3 protein: CAISEPGILAKNIQYF. The CDR3 region has the DNA TGTGCCATCAGTGAACCCGGGATCTTAGCCAAAAACATTCAGTACTTC.

The genes are TRBV4-3 and TRBJ2-5; D remains unclear. Per the germline V gene, CDR1 is LGHNA and CDR2 is YSLEER. The CDR3 consists of 17 residues. V dropped 1 base and J dropped 0 bases, with 15 bases sitting between them. The CDR3 nucleotides read TGCGCCAGCAGCCAAGGAGACCGTCTTTGGTACCAAGAGACCCAGTACTTC. Protein: CASSQGDRLWYQETQYF.